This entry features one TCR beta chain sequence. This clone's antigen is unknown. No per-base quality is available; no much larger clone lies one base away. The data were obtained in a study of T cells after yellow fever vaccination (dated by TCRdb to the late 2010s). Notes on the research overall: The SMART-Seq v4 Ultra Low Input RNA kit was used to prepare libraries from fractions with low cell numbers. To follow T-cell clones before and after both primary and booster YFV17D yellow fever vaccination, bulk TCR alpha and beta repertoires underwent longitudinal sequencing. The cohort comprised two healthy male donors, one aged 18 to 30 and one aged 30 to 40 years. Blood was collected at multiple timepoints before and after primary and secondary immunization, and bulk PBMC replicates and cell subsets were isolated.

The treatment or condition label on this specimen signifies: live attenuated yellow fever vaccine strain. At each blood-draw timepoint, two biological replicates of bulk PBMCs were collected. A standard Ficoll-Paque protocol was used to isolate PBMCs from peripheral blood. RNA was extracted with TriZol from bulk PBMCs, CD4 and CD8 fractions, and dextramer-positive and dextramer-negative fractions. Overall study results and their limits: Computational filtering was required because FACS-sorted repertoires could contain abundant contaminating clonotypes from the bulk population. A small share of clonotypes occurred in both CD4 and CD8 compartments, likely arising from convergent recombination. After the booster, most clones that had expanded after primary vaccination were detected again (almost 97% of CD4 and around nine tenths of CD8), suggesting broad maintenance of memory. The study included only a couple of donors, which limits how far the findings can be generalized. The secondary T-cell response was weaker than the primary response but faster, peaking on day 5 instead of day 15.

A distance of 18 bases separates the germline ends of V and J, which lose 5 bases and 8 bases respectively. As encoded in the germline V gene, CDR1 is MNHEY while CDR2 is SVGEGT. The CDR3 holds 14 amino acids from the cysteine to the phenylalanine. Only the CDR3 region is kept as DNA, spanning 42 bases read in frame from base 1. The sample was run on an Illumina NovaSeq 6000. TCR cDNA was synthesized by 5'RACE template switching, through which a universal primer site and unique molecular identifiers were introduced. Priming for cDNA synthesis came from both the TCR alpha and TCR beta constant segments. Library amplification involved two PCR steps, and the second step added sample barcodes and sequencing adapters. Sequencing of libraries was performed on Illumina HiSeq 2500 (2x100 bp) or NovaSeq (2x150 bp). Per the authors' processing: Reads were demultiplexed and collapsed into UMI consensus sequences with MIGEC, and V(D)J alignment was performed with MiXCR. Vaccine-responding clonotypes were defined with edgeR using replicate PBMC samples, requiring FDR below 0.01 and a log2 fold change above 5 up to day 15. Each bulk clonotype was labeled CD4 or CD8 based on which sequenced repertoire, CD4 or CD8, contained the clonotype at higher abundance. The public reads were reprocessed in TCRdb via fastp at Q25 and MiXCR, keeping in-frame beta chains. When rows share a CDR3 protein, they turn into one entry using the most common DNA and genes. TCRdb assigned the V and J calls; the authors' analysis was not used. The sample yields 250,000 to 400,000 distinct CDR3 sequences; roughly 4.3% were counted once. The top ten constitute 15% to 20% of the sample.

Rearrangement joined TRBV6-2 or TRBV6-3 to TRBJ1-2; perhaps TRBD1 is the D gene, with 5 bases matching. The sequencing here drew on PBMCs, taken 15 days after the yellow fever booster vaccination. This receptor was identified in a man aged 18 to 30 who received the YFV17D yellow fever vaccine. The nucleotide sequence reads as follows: TGTGCCAGCAGTATCCCCGGGGCCTCTGGAGGCTACACCTTC. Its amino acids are CASSIPGASGGYTF.